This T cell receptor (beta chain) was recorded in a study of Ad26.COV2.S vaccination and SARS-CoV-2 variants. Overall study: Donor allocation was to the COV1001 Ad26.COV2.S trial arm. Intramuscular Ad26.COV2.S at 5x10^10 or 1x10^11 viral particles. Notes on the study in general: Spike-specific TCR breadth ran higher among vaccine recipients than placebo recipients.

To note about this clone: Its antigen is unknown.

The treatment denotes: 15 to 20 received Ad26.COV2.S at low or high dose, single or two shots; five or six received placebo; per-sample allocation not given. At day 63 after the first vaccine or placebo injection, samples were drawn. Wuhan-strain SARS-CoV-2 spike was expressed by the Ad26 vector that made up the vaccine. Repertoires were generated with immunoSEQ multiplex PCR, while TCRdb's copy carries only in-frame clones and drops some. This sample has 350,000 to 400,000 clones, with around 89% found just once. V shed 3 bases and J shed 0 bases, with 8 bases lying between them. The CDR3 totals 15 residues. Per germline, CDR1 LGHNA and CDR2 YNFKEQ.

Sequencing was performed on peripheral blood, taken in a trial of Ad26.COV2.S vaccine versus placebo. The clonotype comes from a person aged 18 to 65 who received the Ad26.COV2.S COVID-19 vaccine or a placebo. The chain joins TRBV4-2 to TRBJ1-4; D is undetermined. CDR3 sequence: CASSHFRATNEKLFF. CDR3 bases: TGTGCCAGCAGCCATTTTCGTGCAACTAATGAAAAACTGTTTTTT.